This TCR beta chain was recorded in a study of T-cell reconstitution after alpha-beta-depleted transplantation in children. This clonotype was recorded a few times. Preparing the TCRbeta library involved the use of unique molecular identifiers. MiXCR was run by TCRdb on the PCR reads, yielding one entry per CDR3 protein. The sample records some 530,000 distinct CDR3 sequences, approximately 12% being singletons. The sequencing here drew on PBMCs from the stem cell graft donor, taken from the stem cell graft. This TCR derives from a human donor who donated a stem cell graft to a child with combined immunodeficiency.

The CDR3 DNA reads TGTGCCAGCAGCCCCACCCTAGCGGGAGGGAGCAATGAGCAGTTCTTC. Translation gives CASSPTLAGGSNEQFF. The chain is built from TRBV7-6 and TRBJ2-1; 12 nucleotides agree with TRBD2. Germline CDR1 reads SGHVS; CDR2 reads FNYEAQ. The CDR3 covers 16 residues. V shed 5 bases and J 6 bases; nucleotides not matched to a gene: 8.